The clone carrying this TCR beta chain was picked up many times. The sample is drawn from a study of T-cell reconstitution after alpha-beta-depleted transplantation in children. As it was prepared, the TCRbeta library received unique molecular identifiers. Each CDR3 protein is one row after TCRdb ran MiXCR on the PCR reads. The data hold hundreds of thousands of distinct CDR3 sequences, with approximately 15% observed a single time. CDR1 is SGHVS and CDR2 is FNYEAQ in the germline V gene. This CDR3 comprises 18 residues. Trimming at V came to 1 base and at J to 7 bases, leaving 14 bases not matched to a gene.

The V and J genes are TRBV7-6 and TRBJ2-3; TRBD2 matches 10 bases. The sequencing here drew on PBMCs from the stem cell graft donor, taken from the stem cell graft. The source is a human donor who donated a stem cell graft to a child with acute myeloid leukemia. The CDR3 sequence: CASSLEPEGAGGPNTQYF. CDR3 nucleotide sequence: TGTGCCAGCAGCTTAGAGCCTGAGGGAGCGGGGGGGCCGAATACGCAGTATTTT.